This paragraph covers one T cell receptor beta chain sequence. Antigen: not known. CDR1 is SEHNR and CDR2 is FQNEAQ in the germline V gene (reference sequence). CDR3 length equals 15 residues. With 3 bases removed from V and 0 bases from J, the gap between germline ends came to 10 bases. The source of the sample is a study of type 1 regulatory T cells. Study information: An in vitro protocol generated T-allo10, a Tr1-enriched, alloantigen-specific CD4 T cell product.

Using its own MiXCR run on the reads, TCRdb lists one record per CDR3 protein. This table has around 23,000 distinct CDR3 sequences, around 47% appearing once. The chain couples TRBV7-9 to TRBJ2-3, with TRBD1 as a possible D gene (6 bases). Sample: cultured T cells, either the whole culture or a sorted T cell fraction (not recorded which). The receptor's source is a human donor in good health. CDR3 loop: CASSLWTASTDTQYF. CDR3 nucleotide sequence: TGTGCCAGCAGCTTGTGGACAGCTAGCACAGATACGCAGTATTTT.